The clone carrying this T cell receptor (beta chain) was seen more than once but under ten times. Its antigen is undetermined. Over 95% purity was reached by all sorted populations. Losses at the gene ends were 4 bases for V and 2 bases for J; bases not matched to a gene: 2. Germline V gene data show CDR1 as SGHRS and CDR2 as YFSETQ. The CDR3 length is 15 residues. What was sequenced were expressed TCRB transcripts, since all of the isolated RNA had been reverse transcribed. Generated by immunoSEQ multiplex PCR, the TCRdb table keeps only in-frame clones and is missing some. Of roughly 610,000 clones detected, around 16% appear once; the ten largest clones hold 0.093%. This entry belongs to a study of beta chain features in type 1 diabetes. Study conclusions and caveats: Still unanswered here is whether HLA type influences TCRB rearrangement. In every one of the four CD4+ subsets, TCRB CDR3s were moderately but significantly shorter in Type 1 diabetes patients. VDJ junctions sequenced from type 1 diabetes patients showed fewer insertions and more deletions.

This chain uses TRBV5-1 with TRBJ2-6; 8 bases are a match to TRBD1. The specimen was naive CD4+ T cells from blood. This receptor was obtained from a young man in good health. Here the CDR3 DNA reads TGCGCCAGCAGCCTCAGGGGGCCTGGGGCCAACGTCCTGACTTTC. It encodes CASSLRGPGANVLTF.